This TCR beta chain was documented in a study of cytomegalovirus exposure and HLA in healthy donors. Study-level findings and limits: An Asian-associated ancestry cluster reportedly showed fewer N-insertions than the approximately 690-donor mean in a later analysis.

In regard to this clone: No antigen is known for it.

PCR used 60 Vbeta primers and 13 Jbeta primers. The protocol was immunoSEQ multiplex PCR, while the TCRdb copy is restricted to in-frame clones and leaves out a portion. The table records around 140,000 clones, roughly 89% of them present only once. This CDR3 has 15 residues. V lost 0 bases to trimming and J lost 5 bases; unmatched junction nucleotides: 0. The germline gives CDR1 KGHSH, CDR2 LQKENI. V is TRBV18 and J is TRBJ1-4, with 10 bases fitting TRBD1. This clonotype was obtained from a woman between 25 and 40 years old in good health and CMV-seronegative. The sequencing sample was made of PBMCs. In DNA, the CDR3 is TGTGCCAGCTCACCACCGGGACAGGGGAATGAAAAACTGTTTTTT. Its protein product is CASSPPGQGNEKLFF.